The 17 T cell receptor beta chains in this list originate from one sample, sequenced in a study of T-cell reconstitution after alpha-beta-depleted transplantation in children. Molecular barcoding with unique molecular identifiers was used for the TCRbeta library. Using its own MiXCR run on the PCR reads, TCRdb lists one record per CDR3 protein. The sample holds roughly 300,000 distinct CDR3 sequences, around a tenth seen once. The sample was peripheral blood, taken 180 days after TCRalphabeta/CD19-depleted stem cell transplant. These receptors were taken from a male patient aged 2-9 years who had a stem cell transplant for chronic granulomatous disease, so the T cells may come from the graft donor.

In this sample, this clonotype turned up many times. This rearrangement joins TRBV27 to TRBJ2-2; no firm D call. CDR3 length: 15 amino acids. V was trimmed by 2 bases and J by 1 base, leaving 8 bases between them. CDR1 and CDR2 from the germline V gene are MNHEY and SMNVEV (reference sequence). CDR3 bases: TGTGCCAGCAGTTTACACCCGGGGAACACCGGGGAGCTGTTTTTT. Translation: CASSLHPGNTGELFF.

At least ten counts were recorded for this clonotype. The CDR3 coding sequence is TGTGCCAGCAGCCCGACAGGGGTTTGGGAGACCCAGTACTTC. It codes for CASSPTGVWETQYF. The chain recombines TRBV5-6 with TRBJ2-5; 8 bases match TRBD1. The CDR3 runs to 14 residues. With 4 bases clipped from V and 5 bases from J, the junction kept 7 bases outside the gene matches. Germline CDR1 is SGHDT and CDR2 is YYEEEE.

This clonotype was seen repeatedly, ten times or more. The chain carries TRBV3-1 and TRBJ2-7; the D call may be TRBD1 or TRBD2 (5 bases each). The CDR3 loop spans 16 amino acids. From germline, CDR1 is LGHDT and CDR2 YNNKEL (reference sequence). Trimming shortened V by 2 bases and J by 1 base, and 15 bases separated the two germline ends. For the CDR3, the DNA is TGTGCCAGCAGCCAAAAAGCCGGGACGGGATCCTACGAGCAGTACTTC. It encodes CASSQKAGTGSYEQYF.

At least ten counts were recorded for this clonotype. This chain links TRBV20-1 with TRBJ2-5; 7 bases align to TRBD1. Germline CDR1 DFQATT, CDR2 SNEGSKA (reference sequence). V dropped 0 bases and J dropped 11; count of bases not matched to a gene: 12. This CDR3 is built from 14 residues. This CDR3 reads CSARDSGRGGPQYF. CDR3 bases: TGCAGTGCTAGAGATTCGGGCAGAGGGGGCCCTCAGTACTTC.

This clonotype came up many times. The chain uses TRBV11-2 and TRBJ1-6; the D is unclear. Germline CDR1 and CDR2: SGHAT and FQNNGV. The CDR3 spans 18 residues. V dropped 4 bases and J dropped 0 bases, with 16 bases sitting between them. CDR3 nucleotide sequence: TGTGCCAGCAGCTCCTTTTCAGGCGGAAGCTCCTATAATTCACCCCTCCACTTT. Protein: CASSSFSGGSSYNSPLHF.

This clonotype has just a few counts. The rearrangement uses TRBV7-8 and TRBJ2-3; D gene uncertain. Per germline, CDR1 SGHVS and CDR2 FQNEAQ. The CDR3 extends over 16 amino acids. V lost 5 bases to trimming and J lost 6 bases, with 21 bases between them. CDR3 protein: CASSPGAIGQVDTQYF. DNA for the CDR3: TGTGCCAGCAGCCCCGGAGCAATCGGGCAGGTCGATACGCAGTATTTT.

This clonotype was observed a few times. The chain links TRBV18 to TRBJ2-3; 7 bases line up with TRBD1. The CDR3 runs 18 residues. CDR1 and CDR2 from the germline V gene are KGHSH and LQKENI. The ends lost 3 bases at V and 1 base at J; junction bases unmatched: 13. CDR3 region: CASSPLPWTGKGTDTQYF. The DNA of the CDR3 is TGTGCCAGCTCACCTCTACCGTGGACAGGCAAAGGCACAGATACGCAGTATTTT.

This clonotype was seen many times. The chain is built from TRBV28 and TRBJ2-4, with a possible D match to TRBD1 (5 bases). V was pared by 6 bases and J by 8 bases, with 11 bases between. Germline values: CDR1 MDHEN, CDR2 SYDVKM. The CDR3 spans 12 residues. CDR3 sequence reads: CASRTVGDIQYF. The CDR3 nucleotides are TGTGCCAGCAGGACTGTAGGGGACATTCAGTACTTC.

This clonotype is deemed medium-sized. The rearrangement links TRBV20-1 to TRBJ2-3, with 16 bases lining up with TRBD2. From germline, CDR1 is DFQATT and CDR2 SNEGSKA (reference sequence). The trim removed 5 bases at V and 6 bases at J, leaving 11 bases unmatched. This CDR3 spans 17 amino acids. The CDR3 protein is CSARPGLAGGPSDTQYF. The DNA of the CDR3 is TGCAGTGCTCGGCCGGGACTAGCGGGAGGGCCCTCTGATACGCAGTATTTT.

As regards this clonotype: A much larger clone lies a single base off, so this may be a read error. The chain combines TRBV25-1 with TRBJ2-7, with D unclear. This CDR3 has 12 amino acids. CDR1 and CDR2 (germline): MGHDK, SYGVNS. The CDR3: CAGSETPPRQYF. The CDR3 DNA sequence: TGTGCCGGCAGTGAAACGCCGCCTAGGCAGTACTTC.

This clonotype was counted many times. The chain joins TRBV29-1 to TRBJ2-2, with 7 positions matching TRBD1. CDR3 length equals 14 residues. The germline CDR1 and CDR2 sequences are SQVTM and ANQGSEA. Trimming took 7 bases from V and 1 from J; bases not matched to a gene: 6. The DNA of the CDR3 is TGCAGCGCAAGAACAGGGGTGAACACCGGGGAGCTGTTTTTT. Its protein is CSARTGVNTGELFF.

This clonotype was counted many times. The J gene is TRBJ1-5, the V gene TRBV20-1; D gene unclear. Trimming stripped 1 base from V and 7 bases from J, with 17 bases between. Germline CDR1 and CDR2: DFQATT and SNEGSKA (reference sequence). This CDR3 contains 15 residues. The DNA of the CDR3 is TGCAGTGCTAGAGGTTTAGGAACCGCCGGGCAGCCCCAGCATTTT. It is translated as CSARGLGTAGQPQHF.

Many counts were recorded for this clonotype. The gene calls are TRBV27 and TRBJ2-5; possibly TRBD1 for D (9 bases). The germline CDR1 and CDR2 sequences are MNHEY and SMNVEV (reference sequence). The ends were cut back, 5 bases at V and 5 bases at J, with 18 bases in the middle. The CDR3 sequence is 15 residues long. This CDR3 reads CASSTGGSGGETQYF. The CDR3 nucleotides are TGTGCCAGCAGTACAGGGGGCTCGGGAGGGGAGACCCAGTACTTC.

This clonotype occurred many times. The chain is built from TRBV12-3 or TRBV12-4 and TRBJ2-2; D may be TRBD1 or TRBD2 (5 bases each). CDR3 length equals 15 residues. Trimming took off 5 bases at V and 5 bases at J, with 15 bases between the two ends. CDR3 sequence reads: CASSRSGTGTGELFF. For the CDR3, the DNA is TGTGCCAGCAGTCGGTCCGGGACCGGGACCGGGGAGCTGTTTTTT.

This clonotype was detected only a few times. The chain recombines TRBV7-9 with TRBJ2-3, with 7 nucleotides matching TRBD2. With 1 base clipped from V and 4 bases from J, the junction kept 5 bases outside the gene matches. Germline V gene lookup returns CDR1 SEHNR and CDR2 FQNEAQ (reference sequence). The CDR3 runs 15 residues. CDR3 in DNA: TGTGCCAGCAGCTTAGAAGGCGGGAGTGCAGATACGCAGTATTTT. It translates to CASSLEGGSADTQYF.

This clonotype has ten or more counts. The chain is built from TRBV12-3 or TRBV12-4 and TRBJ2-2; the D is unclear. The CDR3 totals 14 residues. Trimming removed 3 bases from V and 4 bases from J, with 9 bases in between. As DNA, the CDR3 is TGTGCCAGCAGTTTTCGGAGAGGCACCGGGGAGCTGTTTTTT. This gives the protein CASSFRRGTGELFF.

Ten or more counts support this clonotype. The chain couples TRBV12-3 or TRBV12-4 to TRBJ1-3, with TRBD1 matching over 7 bases. The CDR3 runs to 15 residues. V was clipped by 3 bases and J by 4 bases; unmatched bases: 6. CDR3 sequence reads: CASSLRGQWGNTIYF. DNA of the CDR3: TGTGCCAGCAGTTTGAGGGGACAGTGGGGAAACACCATATATTTT.